The entry below describes one T cell receptor (beta chain). What antigen it recognizes has not been identified. Per-nucleotide qualities are absent, and no much larger clonotype sits a single base away. Receptors were amplified or captured by 5' RACE. TCRdb shows the sequencer as Illumina HiSeq 2500. The second PCR ran for roughly 6 to 11 cycles and used a J-beta primer mix along with a sample-barcoded 5' primer. Each TCR beta cDNA molecule received a unique molecular identifier from a template-switch 5' adaptor carrying 12 random nucleotides. At least 3 million CDR3-containing paired-end reads were obtained from each sample. The Mint cDNA synthesis kit, primed by a TRBC-specific oligonucleotide, was used to synthesize first-strand cDNA from all RNA. Following uracil-DNA glycosylase treatment, a first 18-cycle PCR with universal primers M1SS and BC2_uni_R was performed on all cDNA. On the study's bioinformatics: Each sample was normalized by randomly selecting 1 million high-quality reads, each carrying a distinct molecular identifier. Instead of being binned into consensus sequences, reads with shared molecular identifiers were discarded. MiTCR, set to a Q25 quality threshold and the strictest error-elimination algorithm, was used for CDR3 identification, clonotype clustering and error correction. A nonparametric unseen species model with Euler transformation was used to estimate lower-bound total TCR beta diversity. Clones were called with MiXCR by TCRdb after fastp trimmed the public reads at Q25, and only in-frame beta chains were retained. Each entry is one CDR3 protein sequence, shown with its most common DNA and genes. The V and J calls and clone size are TCRdb's, not the authors'. This sample lists 800,000 to 950,000 distinct CDR3 sequences; about 27% were detected once. About a tenth of the sample is taken by the ten largest.

From V the trimming removes 0 bases and from J it removes 6 bases, while the gene matches leave 8 bases of the junction unaccounted for. Based on the germline V gene (reference sequence), the CDR1 and CDR2 sequences are DFQATT and SNEGSKA. The CDR3, from cysteine to phenylalanine, totals 15 residues. Only the CDR3 region is kept as DNA, spanning 45 bases read in frame from base 1. The data are from a study of blood T cells in healthy people across ages (dated by TCRdb to about 2015). For the wider study: In model experiments, template switching captured about one uniquely barcoded TCR beta cDNA molecule for every two T cells. The study measured age-related changes in TCR beta repertoire diversity using deep sequencing normalized with unique cDNA molecular identifiers. Donors were grouped into four age groups: young (average approximately 15 years), middle-aged (roughly 40), aged (about 60) and long-lived (roughly 80). Using the same blood draw, the study looked at two additional independent replicas of 1 million unique cDNA reads for two donors, one aged 18 to 30 and the other aged 80 or older.

Systemically healthy Caucasian individuals from Russia, 39 in total and aged about 6 to 95 years, were included as donors. Ten milliliters of peripheral blood were drawn from each donor into EDTA-treated Vacutainer tubes. Ficoll-Paque density-gradient centrifugation was used to isolate PBMCs, with at least 7 million per sample. Total RNA, at least 5.5 micrograms per sample, was extracted from PBMCs with Trizol reagent. For every donor, flow cytometry on a PBMC aliquot measured the percentage of naive CD45RAhigh/CD27high T cells. The paper as a whole reports these results and caveats: There was a strong correlation between observed TCR beta diversity and the percentage of naive T cells measured by flow cytometry. Estimates of total diversity based on one million sequenced T cells were considered lower bounds and underestimates. Because the CMV infection status of the donors was unknown, age-related changes in expanded clonotypes may potentially have been confounded. Because profiling used bulk unsorted PBMCs, naive and antigen-experienced compartments could not be compared conclusively. Compared with the aged group, the long-lived group had more naive CD4+ T cells, fewer expanded clones and increased TCR diversity, a pattern suggesting age selection. Observed TCR beta diversity per million T cells fell roughly linearly with age, and a significant reduction was already apparent by age roughly 41.

The data also belong to a second study, concerning T cells of mothers and their children. Looking at the second paper: The donors were nine systemically healthy Caucasian individuals, made up of three mothers and their six children. cDNA synthesis used all of the extracted RNA, with approximately 1.4 ug of RNA in each 15 ul reaction. In the second PCR, the M1S primer added sample barcodes and 2-4 random nucleotides. Each mother yielded over 9.5 million TCR beta CDR3 reads and each child 2.5 million to 3 million reads. TCR recombination output is similarly shaped by thymic selection in related and unrelated pairs, with a minor effect exerted by inherited differences. Related mother-child pairs always showed normalized repertoire overlap that was slightly higher than in unrelated mother-child pairs, though the difference was never significant. No persistent microchimeric T cell clones were detected, at a sensitivity of 90 to 100 clones per million clonotypes. To look for features that set related mother-child pairs apart from unrelated individuals, the researchers ran deep NGS to compare the TCR beta repertoires of mothers and children. Mothers averaged roughly 36 +/- 4 years of age and children averaged roughly 12 +/- 4 years. After adapter ligation with NEBNext reagents, the libraries were sequenced on Illumina HiSeq 2000 with 100+100 nt paired-end reads. To avoid cross-contamination, the mother libraries and the child libraries were prepared a month apart and sequenced in separate runs. For each donor, somewhere between roughly 450,000 and 2,200,000 distinct TCR beta clonotypes were identified. Naive TCR beta clonotypes were estimated from low-frequency clonotypes matched to each donor's FACS-determined naive share, without sorting.

The sample was blood. The receptor's source is a woman aged 40 to 50 in good health. Recombination connected TRBV20-1 to TRBJ2-3; TRBD1 aligns with 8 central bases. CDR3 loop: CSARDGRGRVDTQYF. Read as DNA, the sequence is TGCAGTGCTAGAGATGGCAGGGGGCGTGTTGATACGCAGTATTTT.